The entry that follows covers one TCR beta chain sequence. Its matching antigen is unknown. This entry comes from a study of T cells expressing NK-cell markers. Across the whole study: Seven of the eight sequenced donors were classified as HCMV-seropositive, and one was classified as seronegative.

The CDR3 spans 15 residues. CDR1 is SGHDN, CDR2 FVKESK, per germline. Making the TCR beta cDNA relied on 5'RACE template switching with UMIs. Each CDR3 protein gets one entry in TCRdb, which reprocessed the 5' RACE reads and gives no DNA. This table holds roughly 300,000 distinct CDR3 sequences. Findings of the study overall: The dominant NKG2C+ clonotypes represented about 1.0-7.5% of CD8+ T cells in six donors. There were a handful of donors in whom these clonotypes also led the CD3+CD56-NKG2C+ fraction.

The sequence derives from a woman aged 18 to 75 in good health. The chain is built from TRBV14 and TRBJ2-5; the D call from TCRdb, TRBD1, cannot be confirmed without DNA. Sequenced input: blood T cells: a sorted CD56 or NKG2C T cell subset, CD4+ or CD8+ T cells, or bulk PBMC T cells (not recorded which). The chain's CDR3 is CASSQGRGRGETQYF. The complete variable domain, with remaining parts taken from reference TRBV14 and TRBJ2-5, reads EAGVTQFPSHSVIEKGQTVTLRCDPISGHDNLYWYRRVMGKEIKFLLHFVKESKQDESGMPNNRFLAERTGGTYSTLKVQPAELEDSGVYFCASSQGRGRGETQYFGPGTRLLVL.